A single sample gave rise to the 5 T cell receptor beta chains below, sequenced in a study of cytomegalovirus exposure and HLA in healthy donors. Sequenced by immunoSEQ multiplex PCR; TCRdb stores in-frame clones only, minus some. This sample has tens of thousands of clones, with approximately 93% found just once. The sample comprised PBMCs. These receptors originate from a young woman in good health and CMV-seropositive.

This chain links TRBV5-4 with TRBJ2-2; 7 nucleotides agree with TRBD1. Germline V CDR1 and CDR2: SGHNT, YYREEE (reference sequence). The CDR3 spans 15 residues. V lost 4 bases to trimming and J lost 4 bases; unmatched junction nucleotides: 7. The CDR3 coding sequence is TGTGCCAGCAGCACGCGGACAGGACGCACCGGGGAGCTGTTTTTT. This encodes CASSTRTGRTGELFF.

In nucleotides, the CDR3 is TGTGCCAGCAGCTTAACAGAGTGGACCGGGGAGCTGTTTTTT. The encoded protein is CASSLTEWTGELFF. The chain is built from TRBV7-9 and TRBJ2-2, with D uncertain. CDR3 length: 14 amino acids. V was pared by 2 bases and J by 5 bases, with 9 bases between. In germline, CDR1 is SEHNR, CDR2 FQNEAQ (reference sequence).

This sequence joins TRBV15 and TRBJ1-3, with 8 bases aligning to TRBD1. Germline V gene data show CDR1 as LNHNV and CDR2 as YYDKDF (reference sequence). The V gene end was trimmed by 0 bases and the J gene end by 4 bases; junction bases not matched to a gene: 2. This CDR3 comprises 15 residues. As DNA, the CDR3 is TGTGCCACCAGCAGAGACCAGGGGGCCGGAAACACCATATATTTT. This sequence encodes CATSRDQGAGNTIYF.

This chain uses TRBV6-1 with TRBJ1-3, with 7 bases that match TRBD1. Per germline, CDR1 MNHNS and CDR2 SASEGT. V lost 4 bases to trimming and J lost 1 base; unmatched junction nucleotides: 4. The CDR3 runs to 15 residues. The CDR3 DNA is TGTGCCAGCAGTGTTGGACAGGCATCTGGAAACACCATATATTTT. Encoded protein: CASSVGQASGNTIYF.

The chain carries TRBV7-2 and TRBJ2-1; D remains unclear. Germline-derived CDR1 and CDR2 are SGHTA and FQGNSA. The CDR3 has 16 residues. The ends were cut back, 5 bases at V and 0 bases at J, with 14 bases in the middle. CDR3 DNA: TGTGCCAGCAGCAGGAGTGGGTCAAGCTCCTACAATGAGCAGTTCTTC. Its protein is CASSRSGSSSYNEQFF.